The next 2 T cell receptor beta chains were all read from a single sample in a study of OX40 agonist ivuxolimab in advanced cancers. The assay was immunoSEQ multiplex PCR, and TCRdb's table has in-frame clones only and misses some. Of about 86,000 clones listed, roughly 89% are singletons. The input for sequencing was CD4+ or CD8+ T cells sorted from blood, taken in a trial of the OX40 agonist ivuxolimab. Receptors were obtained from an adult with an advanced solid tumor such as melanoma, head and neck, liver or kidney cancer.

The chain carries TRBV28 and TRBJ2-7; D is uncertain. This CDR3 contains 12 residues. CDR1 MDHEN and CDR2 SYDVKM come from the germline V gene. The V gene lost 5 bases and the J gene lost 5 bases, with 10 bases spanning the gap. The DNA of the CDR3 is TGTGCCAGCAGTCTTCCCTCTCACGAGCAGTACTTC. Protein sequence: CASSLPSHEQYF.

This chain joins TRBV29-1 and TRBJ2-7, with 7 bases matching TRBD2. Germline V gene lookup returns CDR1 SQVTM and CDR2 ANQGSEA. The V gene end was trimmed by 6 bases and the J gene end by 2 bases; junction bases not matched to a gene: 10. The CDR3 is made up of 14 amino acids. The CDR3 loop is CSVGGSGWTYEQYF. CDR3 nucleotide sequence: TGCAGCGTGGGGGGGTCAGGGTGGACCTACGAGCAGTACTTC.